The next 21 T cell receptor beta chains were all read from a single sample in a study of T-cell memory formation after mild COVID-19. TCRdb reanalysed the 5' RACE reads using MiXCR and keeps one entry per CDR3 protein. The profile shows roughly 280,000 distinct CDR3 sequences, 15% to 20% of them singletons. Sequencing was performed on PBMCs or a T cell subset sorted from them (not recorded which). Receptors were obtained from a man in his late teens or twenties who had mild COVID-19 (a few samples of this study predate the infection). Cell type and time point are not known.

There are a few counts of this clonotype. The chain employs TRBV12-3 or TRBV12-4 and TRBJ2-2; possible D gene TRBD2, 5 bases. This CDR3 is 14 amino acids long. V was pared by 3 bases and J by 4 bases, with 9 bases between. CDR3 nucleotide sequence: TGTGCCAGCAGTTTTTTGCGGGTCACCGGGGAGCTGTTTTTT. Translated: CASSFLRVTGELFF.

This clonotype was seen ten or more times. This chain links TRBV20-1 with TRBJ2-3; no definite D call. The CDR3 extends over 11 amino acids. Trimming pared 6 bases from V and 5 bases from J, leaving 9 bases between. CDR1 is DFQATT, CDR2 SNEGSKA, per germline (reference sequence). The DNA for the CDR3 is TGCAGTGCCGCTTTCGGAGATACGCAGTATTTT. It yields the protein CSAAFGDTQYF.

This clonotype showed up just a few times. The chain employs TRBV5-1 and TRBJ2-1; 8 positions agree with TRBD1. Germline assignment: CDR1 SGHRS and CDR2 YFSETQ. The CDR3 spans 16 residues. Trimming cost V 4 bases and J 8 bases; bases outside gene matches: 14. The CDR3 DNA sequence: TGCGCCAGCAGCGAGGCCGGGACAGGCTATGGTCATGAGCAGTTCTTC. Protein: CASSEAGTGYGHEQFF.

The table lists this clonotype with a few counts. The V call is TRBV20-1, the J call TRBJ2-2, with D perhaps TRBD1 (5 bases). The germline V and J ends were trimmed by 0 bases and 7 bases, with 15 bases remaining between them. The length of the CDR3 is 15 residues. Germline V gene sequence: CDR1 DFQATT, CDR2 SNEGSKA (reference sequence). The CDR3 spells CSARDPPGSDGELFF. The CDR3 nucleotides read TGCAGTGCTAGAGATCCCCCAGGGTCCGACGGGGAGCTGTTTTTT.

The chain has TRBV5-1 and TRBJ2-1; TRBD1 agrees at 11 bases. The CDR3 runs to 15 residues. The germline V gene encodes CDR1 SGHRS and CDR2 YFSETQ. J gave up 6 bases and V 3 bases, and 5 bases lay outside the gene matches. The chain's CDR3 is CASSYRTGGLNEQFF. In nucleotides, the CDR3 is TGCGCCAGCAGCTACCGGACAGGGGGCCTCAATGAGCAGTTCTTC.

This clonotype showed up just a few times. J is TRBJ2-3 and V is TRBV15; no firm D call. The germline V gene encodes CDR1 LNHNV and CDR2 YYDKDF (reference sequence). CDR3 length: 16 amino acids. The V and J ends lost 1 base and 3 bases respectively, with 14 bases between them. The CDR3 spells CATSRGLQSLTDTQYF. In nucleotides, the CDR3 is TGTGCCACCAGCAGAGGTTTACAGTCCCTAACAGATACGCAGTATTTT.

This clonotype occurred a few times. V and J are TRBV4-2 and TRBJ1-6; the D is unclear. The V and J ends lost 3 bases and 9 bases respectively, with 6 bases between them. The CDR3 is 12 residues long. Germline CDR1 and CDR2: LGHNA and YNFKEQ. The CDR3 DNA sequence: TGTGCCAGCAGCCACCCCGGTTCACCCCTCCACTTT. Amino acids: CASSHPGSPLHF.

The chain is built from TRBV24-1 and TRBJ2-3; no definite D call. The CDR3 covers 15 residues. The V end lost 3 bases, the J end lost 5 bases, and 14 bases lay between the germline ends. Per the germline V gene, CDR1 is KGHDR and CDR2 is SFDVKD. The CDR3 DNA sequence: TGTGCCACCAGTGATCCTTCAGGTTCTCAAGATACGCAGTATTTT. Protein sequence: CATSDPSGSQDTQYF.

The rearrangement joins TRBV7-2 to TRBJ1-2; no clear D. V was shortened by 8 bases and J by 0 bases, with 10 bases between the two germline ends. The CDR3 consists of 13 residues. Germline V lookup: CDR1 SGHTA, CDR2 FQGNSA. For the CDR3, the DNA is TGTGCCAGCGCCATGGGGACTAACTATGGCTACACCTTC. As protein: CASAMGTNYGYTF.

A few counts support this clonotype. DNA for the CDR3: TGTGCCAGCAGCTTAGGGGGGCTCCCTAACTATGGCTACACCTTC. It yields the protein CASSLGGLPNYGYTF. The J gene is TRBJ1-2, the V gene TRBV7-9, with D perhaps matching TRBD1 (6 bases). CDR3 length: 15 residues. The germline V gene has CDR1 SEHNR and CDR2 FQNEAQ (reference sequence). With 1 base removed from V and 0 bases from J, the gap between germline ends came to 9 bases.

This clonotype was detected only a few times. The chain employs TRBV6-5 and TRBJ2-3; 14 bases fit TRBD2. This CDR3 has 14 amino acids. V trimming: 5 bases; J trimming: 8 bases; junction bases outside the gene matches: 3. Germline loops: CDR1 MNHEY, CDR2 SVGAGI. CDR3 sequence: CASSGTSGGVTQYF. The CDR3 nucleotides are TGTGCCAGCAGTGGGACTAGCGGGGGCGTTACGCAGTATTTT.

This clonotype has a handful of counts. V gene TRBV7-9 combines with J gene TRBJ2-3; perhaps TRBD2 as D (6 bases). V lost 7 bases to trimming and J lost 0 bases, with 11 bases between them. Germline CDR1 SEHNR, CDR2 FQNEAQ (reference sequence). There are 14 residues in the CDR3. CDR3 DNA sequence: TGTGCCAGCACCTTGGAGGGCAGCACAGATACGCAGTATTTT. Protein product: CASTLEGSTDTQYF.

The chain combines TRBV12-3 or TRBV12-4 with TRBJ1-5; D is uncertain. The CDR3 consists of 11 residues. V was pared by 5 bases and J by 4 bases, with 3 bases between. CDR3 sequence: CASSNNQPQHF. CDR3 sequence (DNA): TGTGCCAGCAGTAATAATCAGCCCCAGCATTTT.

The DNA of the CDR3 is TGTGCCATCAGACCCGGGACTAGCTTGAATGAGCAGTTCTTC. This codes for CAIRPGTSLNEQFF. The rearrangement joins TRBV10-3 to TRBJ2-1; 9 bases are shared with TRBD2. The CDR3 spans 14 residues. Germline V gene lookup returns CDR1 ENHRY and CDR2 SYGVKD. J lost 7 bases, V lost 6 bases, and 7 bases had no gene match.

This clonotype was recorded at least ten times. The chain recombines TRBV5-6 with TRBJ2-1; D possibly corresponds to TRBD2 (7 bases). The germline V gene has CDR1 SGHDT and CDR2 YYEEEE. The CDR3 length is 16 residues. V shed 1 base and J shed 4 bases, with 15 bases lying between them. CDR3 bases: TGTGCCAGCAGCTTGAGGGGGGGATCTACGTACAATGAGCAGTTCTTC. It translates to CASSLRGGSTYNEQFF. Drawing the rest from reference TRBV5-6 and TRBJ2-1, the complete variable domain is DAGVTQSPTHLIKTRGQQVTLRCSPKSGHDTVSWYQQALGQGPQFIFQYYEEEERQRGNFPDRFSGHQFPNYSSELNVNALLLGDSALYLCASSLRGGSTYNEQFFGPGTRLTVL.

This chain links TRBV28 with TRBJ2-4; 7 bases map to TRBD1. The V gene's germline CDR1 is MDHEN and CDR2 SYDVKM. V lost 6 bases to trimming and J lost 14 bases; unmatched junction nucleotides: 7. The CDR3 is 11 residues long. The CDR3 DNA reads as TGTGCCAGCAGCAGCTCGGGACAGAAGTACTTC. Encoded protein: CASSSSGQKYF. Variable domain in full (rest from reference TRBV28 and TRBJ2-4): DVKVTQSSRYLVKRTGEKVFLECVQDMDHENMFWYRQDPGLGLRLIYFSYDVKMKEKGDIPEGYSVSREKKERFSLILESASTNQTSMYLCASSSSGQKYFGAGTRLSVL.

The sample holds a few counts of this clonotype. J is TRBJ2-5 and V is TRBV12-3 or TRBV12-4; 7 bases map to TRBD2. The CDR3 has 16 amino acids. V dropped 9 bases and J dropped 6; count of bases not matched to a gene: 19. Written as DNA, the CDR3 is TGTGCCAGAACAGACCCCGGACTAGTAGCGATAAAGACCCAGTACTTC. This codes for CARTDPGLVAIKTQYF.

The chain joins TRBV5-1 to TRBJ1-6; D is perhaps TRBD1 (5 bases). Deletions cut 5 bases from V and 9 bases from J, with 15 bases between. CDR1 SGHRS and CDR2 YFSETQ come from the germline V gene. This CDR3 is 14 amino acids long. The CDR3 nucleotides are TGCGCCAGCAGTACGGGCCAGGGTATTTCACCCCTCCACTTT. Translation: CASSTGQGISPLHF.

This clonotype occurred a few times. The V gene is TRBV4-3, the J gene TRBJ2-1, with unresolved D. Trimming stripped 2 bases from V and 1 base from J, with 9 bases between. The V gene's germline CDR1 is LGHNA and CDR2 YSLEER. The CDR3 runs to 15 residues. The CDR3 sequence: CASSQIATSYNEQFF. The CDR3, as DNA: TGCGCCAGCAGCCAAATAGCTACTTCCTACAATGAGCAGTTCTTC.

The rearrangement uses TRBV11-1 and TRBJ2-2; D might be TRBD1 or TRBD2, each matching 5 bases. CDR1 is SGHAT, CDR2 FQDESV, per germline (reference sequence). The CDR3 extends over 16 amino acids. The germline V and J ends were trimmed by 4 bases and 7 bases, with 19 bases remaining between them. The CDR3 here is CASSSDTGTAIGELFF. The CDR3 DNA sequence: TGTGCCAGCAGCTCCGACACCGGGACGGCTATCGGGGAGCTGTTTTTT.

This clonotype appeared a few times. The chain uses TRBV4-1 and TRBJ1-1; D possibly corresponds to TRBD1 (6 bases). Germline CDR1 MGHRA, CDR2 YSYEKL. The CDR3 runs 18 residues. Deletions cut 2 bases from V and 3 bases from J, with 22 bases between. This CDR3 is CASSQPPPGHGRDTEAFF. The CDR3 DNA reads as TGCGCCAGCAGCCAACCTCCCCCGGGACACGGGCGGGACACTGAAGCTTTCTTT.